This TCR beta chain was observed in a study of regulatory T cells in long-lasting Graves disease. Arm-PCR of CDR3 regions and iRepertoire HTBI primers were the basis on which TCR beta libraries were built. TCRdb used MiXCR to reprocess the multiplex PCR reads, holding one entry per CDR3 protein. This table has fewer than 400,000 distinct CDR3 sequences, over 15% appearing once. Study-wide results and limits: Patients with persistent disease shared 2,700 or so public clonotypes, outpacing the approximately 870 shared by new patients.

The germline CDR1 and CDR2 sequences are GTSNPN and SVGIG (reference sequence). The CDR3 runs 16 residues. With 5 bases clipped from V and 3 bases from J, the junction kept 10 bases outside the gene matches. The sample holds many counts of this clonotype. Its antigen is not known. Time point reported: newly diagnosed GD, antithyroid drugs for less than 3 months. PBMC RNA served as the TCR library source. All patients originated from an endocrinology department located in Xi'an, China. Collection of peripheral blood (about 8.1 milliliters) was done using EDTA tubes. The receptor comes from a female donor with Graves disease. The sequencing here drew on peripheral blood mononuclear cells (PBMCs), taken at new diagnosis, from a patient treated with antithyroid drugs. This chain uses TRBV30 with TRBJ2-2; the match to TRBD2 covers 9 bases. The chain's CDR3 is CAWDGLAGLHTGELFF. The CDR3 DNA is TGTGCCTGGGACGGGCTAGCGGGACTCCACACCGGGGAGCTGTTTTTT.